A single sample gave rise to the 15 T cell receptor beta chains below, sequenced in a study of blood T cell repertoires in COVID-19. Libraries were prepared by immunoSEQ multiplex PCR; TCRdb keeps only in-frame clonotypes and omits some of them. The sample records 200,000 to 250,000 clones, approximately 81% being singletons. Material for sequencing was peripheral blood. The source is a man in his forties with acute or convalescent COVID-19.

V gene TRBV5-6 combines with J gene TRBJ1-2; no clear D. Germline CDR1 reads SGHDT; CDR2 reads YYEEEE. V shed 1 base and J shed 6 bases, with 10 bases lying between them. This CDR3 spans 13 amino acids. The CDR3 here is CASSLLPRDGYTF. Written as DNA, the CDR3 is TGTGCCAGCAGCTTGTTACCACGGGATGGCTACACCTTC.

The CDR3 region is CASSLQLQANTEAFF. The CDR3 region has the DNA TGCGCCAGCAGCTTGCAGTTACAGGCGAACACTGAAGCTTTCTTT. The gene calls are TRBV5-1 and TRBJ1-1; D perhaps matches TRBD1 (5 bases). The CDR3 spans 15 residues. Trimming stripped 1 base from V and 1 base from J, with 11 bases between. CDR1 SGHRS and CDR2 YFSETQ come from the germline V gene.

The chain couples TRBV18 to TRBJ1-4; D not resolved. Trimming left V 1 base short and J 10 bases short, with 7 bases between. Germline V gene data show CDR1 as KGHSH and CDR2 as LQKENI. The CDR3 has 12 residues. DNA of the CDR3: TGTGCCAGCTCACCACAAACTTCAAAACTGTTTTTT. Translating gives CASSPQTSKLFF.

As concerns this clone: Other DNA sequences in the same sample also yield this CDR3. CDR3 residues: CASSVGGAGNTIYF. In DNA, the CDR3 is TGTGCCAGCAGCGTTGGAGGGGCGGGAAACACCATATATTTT. The rearrangement joins TRBV9 to TRBJ1-3; D is possibly TRBD1 (5 bases). The V gene lost 2 bases and the J gene lost 4 bases, with 10 bases spanning the gap. The germline CDR1 and CDR2 sequences are SGDLS and YYNGEE. CDR3 length: 14 residues.

Points on this clone: The same CDR3 can be traced to other DNA sequences in this sample. The V and J genes are TRBV30 and TRBJ1-5; 8 bases are a match to TRBD1. The CDR3 runs to 15 residues. Germline loops: CDR1 GTSNPN, CDR2 SVGIG (reference sequence). With V trimmed by 2 bases and J by 1 base, 4 bases remained unmatched. The CDR3 bases are TGTGCCTGGAGTCGGACAGGGTACAGCAATCAGCCCCAGCATTTT. Translation: CAWSRTGYSNQPQHF. Filled out from reference TRBV30 and TRBJ1-5, the complete variable domain reads SQTIHQWPATLVQPVGSPLSLECTVEGTSNPNLYWYRQAAGRGLQLLFYSVGIGQISSEVPQNLSASRPQDRQFILSSKKLLLSDSGFYLCAWSRTGYSNQPQHFGDGTRLSIL.

The V and J genes are TRBV19 and TRBJ1-2; TRBD1 aligns across 7 bases. Losses at the gene ends were 3 bases for V and 4 bases for J; bases not matched to a gene: 8. CDR3 length equals 15 residues. The V gene's germline CDR1 is LNHDA and CDR2 SQIVND (reference sequence). The CDR3 DNA sequence: TGTGCCAGTAGTATCGCGCAGGGGGTTGGCTATGGCTACACCTTC. Its protein is CASSIAQGVGYGYTF. The whole variable domain, remainder taken from reference TRBV19 and TRBJ1-2, is DGGITQSPKYLFRKEGQNVTLSCEQNLNHDAMYWYRQDPGQGLRLIYYSQIVNDFQKGDIAEGYSVSREKKESFPLTVTSAQKNPTAFYLCASSIAQGVGYGYTFGSGTRLTVV.

This chain links TRBV12-3 or TRBV12-4 with TRBJ2-1, with a weak D call TRBD1 (5 bases). Deletions cut 2 bases from V and 8 bases from J, with 10 bases between. This CDR3 spans 13 amino acids. CDR3 DNA sequence: TGTGCCAGCAGTTTAAGTAGGGGCGATGAGCAGTTCTTC. Amino acid sequence: CASSLSRGDEQFF.

The rearrangement uses TRBV18 and TRBJ1-2; 9 bases agree with TRBD1. This CDR3 is built from 16 residues. CDR1 KGHSH and CDR2 LQKENI come from the germline V gene. Losses at the gene ends were 4 bases for V and 4 bases for J; bases not matched to a gene: 10. The CDR3 loop reads CASSLESGTGSYGYTF. The CDR3 bases are TGTGCCAGCTCACTCGAATCCGGGACAGGGTCCTATGGCTACACCTTC.

This chain uses TRBV7-6 with TRBJ1-1, with 7 bases fitting TRBD1. V trimming: 4 bases; J trimming: 5 bases; junction bases outside the gene matches: 7. The germline V gene has CDR1 SGHVS and CDR2 FNYEAQ. The CDR3 has 14 amino acids. CDR3 nucleotide sequence: TGTGCCAGCAGCTACGAGGGGGCAGGGACTGAAGCTTTCTTT. It translates to CASSYEGAGTEAFF. The whole variable domain, remainder taken from reference TRBV7-6 and TRBJ1-1, is GAGVSQSPRYKVTKRGQDVALRCDPISGHVSLYWYRQALGQGPEFLTYFNYEAQQDKSGLPNDRFSAERPEGSISTLTIQRTEQRDSAMYRCASSYEGAGTEAFFGQGTRLTVV.

Details on this clone: Its ends do not fully match the called genes, so a read error is possible. The rearrangement links TRBV15 to TRBJ1-1, with 8 bases fitting TRBD1. The CDR3 sequence is 11 residues long. The germline gives CDR1 LNHNV, CDR2 YYDKDF (reference sequence). This CDR3 reads CATSRDKGQAF. As DNA, the CDR3 is TGTGCCACCAGCAGAGATAAGGGACAGGCGTTT.

CDR3 loop: CASSRSRDTEAFF. CDR3 in DNA: TGTGCCAGCAGCCGATCCAGGGACACTGAAGCTTTCTTT. The V call is TRBV3-1 (or the pseudogene TRBV3-2), the J call TRBJ1-1; weak D call: TRBD1 (5 bases). The germline CDR1 and CDR2 sequences are LGHDT and YNNKEL (reference sequence). This CDR3 is built from 13 residues. The V and J ends lost 4 bases and 3 bases respectively, with 9 bases between them.

The chain's CDR3 is CASSTRLAGGQETQYF. The CDR3 DNA sequence: TGTGCCAGCAGCACCCGACTAGCGGGGGGCCAAGAGACCCAGTACTTC. The V and J genes are TRBV9 and TRBJ2-5; 13 bases match TRBD2. Germline trimming cut 4 bases from V and 1 base from J; bases unmatched to any gene: 4. Looked up from germline, CDR1 is SGDLS and CDR2 is YYNGEE. The CDR3 totals 16 residues.

This chain links TRBV5-8 with TRBJ1-4; weak D call: TRBD1 (5 bases). Germline CDR1 reads SGHTS; CDR2 reads YDEGEE. The CDR3 consists of 15 residues. Trimming took off 2 bases at V and 7 bases at J, with 15 bases between the two ends. CDR3 nucleotides: TGTGCCAGCAGCTTTCGGACAAGCTCGGGTGAAAAACTGTTTTTT. Translating gives CASSFRTSSGEKLFF.

In its sample, this clone was seen once. The chain carries TRBV19 and TRBJ1-5; TRBD1 matches at 7 bases. V was clipped by 5 bases and J by 1 base; unmatched bases: 8. Germline V gene data show CDR1 as LNHDA and CDR2 as SQIVND (reference sequence). This CDR3 has 16 residues. As DNA, the CDR3 is TGTGCCAGTAGTGCCACCAGGGGGGTAAGCAATCAGCCCCAGCATTTT. Translation gives CASSATRGVSNQPQHF.

This clone has only one observation. The gene calls are TRBV3-1 (or the pseudogene TRBV3-2) and TRBJ2-1; TRBD1 matches 8 bases. CDR3 length equals 13 residues. From germline, CDR1 is LGHDT and CDR2 YNNKEL (reference sequence). The ends lost 4 bases at V and 6 bases at J; junction bases unmatched: 2. The chain's CDR3 is CASSRGTGNEQFF. The CDR3 nucleotides are TGTGCCAGCAGCCGAGGGACAGGCAATGAGCAGTTCTTC.